The sample holds a few counts of the clone carrying this T cell receptor beta chain. The antigen is not known. Expressed TCRB transcripts got sequenced, as all isolated RNA was reverse transcribed. Profiled with immunoSEQ multiplex PCR; TCRdb holds only in-frame clones, not every one. The sample gives under 300,000 clones, around 13% of which show up once; approximately 0.02% is in the top ten. This CDR3 has 16 amino acids. Germline V gives CDR1 MNHEY, CDR2 SMNVEV (reference sequence). V lost 2 bases and J lost 1, with 14 bases in between. This entry belongs to a study of beta chain features in type 1 diabetes. Whole-study findings and limits: Shorter TCRB CDR3s, moderately but significantly so, were found in Type 1 diabetes patients in all four CD4+ subsets.

The sequenced sample consisted of naive CD4+ T cells from blood. The V call is TRBV27, the J call TRBJ1-1; TRBD1 might be the D (6 bases). The TCR was taken from a man between 25 and 39 years old with type 1 diabetes. CDR3 loop: CASSLAGGRGNTEAFF. CDR3 DNA sequence: TGTGCCAGCAGTTTAGCCGGGGGGCGAGGGAACACTGAAGCTTTCTTT.